This T cell receptor (beta chain) emerged from a study of T cell responses to AZD1222 COVID-19 vaccine. The study, taken as a whole, reports: AZD1222 recipients seropositive at baseline numbered only six. Donor demographics were predominantly white British with a female majority; clonal diversity may be underestimated. Nearly half of spike-specific TCRs reportedly target unmutated variant regions.

Per the germline V gene, CDR1 is LGHNA and CDR2 is YNFKEQ. CDR3 length: 17 amino acids. Trimming left V 3 bases short and J 1 base short, with 18 bases between. On this clone itself: Its antigen is as yet unknown.

Measured with immunoSEQ multiplex PCR; TCRdb has only the in-frame clones, and not every one. The table has more than 95,000 clones, roughly 82% seen once. The chain couples TRBV4-2 to TRBJ1-2; D is ambiguous. The material sequenced was peripheral blood, taken on day 0 of AZD1222 vaccination. This TCR derives from an adult in good health. Here the CDR3 reads CASSHSSTAVSNYGYTF. DNA for the CDR3: TGTGCCAGCAGCCACTCCTCCACAGCGGTCAGTAACTATGGCTACACCTTC.